This TCR beta chain was profiled in a study of Ad26.COV2.S vaccination and SARS-CoV-2 variants (dated by TCRdb to the early 2020s). Context from the whole study: Vaccine-arm donors came from COV1001, a multicentre, randomized, double-blind, placebo-controlled phase I-IIa trial of Ad26.COV2.S in healthy adults. Ad26.COV2.S was given intramuscularly at 5x10^10 or 1x10^11 viral particles, as a single shot or as two shots 56 days apart. TCRbeta repertoire sequencing was used to assess the specificity and breadth of SARS-CoV-2-reactive T cell receptors after Ad26.COV2.S vaccination. The TCR-sequenced set comprised approximately 32 samples: some 20 Ad26.COV2.S vaccine recipients, 5 placebo recipients and 8 SARS-CoV-2 convalescent individuals. Trial participants were randomized into five groups of five: low-dose or high-dose Ad26.COV2.S given once or twice, or placebo on both occasions. Throughout the experiments and outcome assessment, investigators stayed blinded to trial group allocation.

CDR1 and CDR2, per the germline V gene, are MDHEN and SYDVKM. V and J lose 6 bases and 2 bases, and a span of 9 bases separates them. The CDR3, cysteine through phenylalanine, is 13 amino acids long. Only CDR3 DNA is held: 39 bases, read in frame from base 1. TCRbeta CDR3 regions were sequenced with the immunoSEQ Assay. After extraction, genomic DNA underwent amplification by bias-controlled multiplex PCR, followed by high-throughput sequencing. Per the source publication's procedure: To quantify the absolute abundance of each unique TCRbeta CDR3 region, sequences were collapsed and filtered. T cell fraction was estimated by normalizing TCRbeta template counts to usable DNA, which was measured by amplifying reference genes present in all nucleated cells. Repertoire TCRs were annotated as SARS-CoV-2-specific when V gene, CDR3 amino acid sequence and J gene were exactly matched to a known reactive TCR set. MIRA supplied the reference SARS-CoV-2 TCR set, which was filtered for enrichment in COVID-19-positive ImmuneCODE repertoires so that public or cross-reactive TCRs were removed. Based on the MIRA antigens, annotated TCRs were further analysed at the level of specific ORF or position within ORF. Breadth was defined as the number of annotated unique rearrangements divided by the total number of unique productive rearrangements, and depth was defined as the summed frequency of the annotated unique rearrangements. TCR breadth was compared between groups using two-sided Wilcoxon rank-sum tests. This immuneACCESS table, as held by TCRdb, lists in-frame sequences with V and J called but not all clones. Of the missing ones, under half trace to an unresolved V gene in checked studies; the others have no known cause. That table supplies the V and J calls and clone size; D and trimming were determined from the DNA. Here the sample has 430,000 or so clones; 75% to 90% occur a single time. Approximately 2.5% of the sample rests with the top ten.

General findings and caveats noted by the study authors: Compared with placebo recipients, Ad26.COV2.S recipients showed higher spike-specific TCR breadth (P = 0.0014). After vaccination, spike-specific CD8+ and CD4+ T cell responses were reported to show substantial breadth. According to the authors, total T cell responses may have been underestimated by the TCR breadth and depth analyses. Comparing responses between vaccine doses or regimens was not something the study was powered to do. Comparable non-spike TCR breadth was observed between vaccine and placebo recipients, consistent with only spike being contained in the vaccine.

Per the publication, the treatment or condition label means: approximately 18 received Ad26.COV2.S at low or high dose, single or two shots; roughly 5 received placebo; per-sample allocation not given. Repertoires of vaccine and placebo recipients were sequenced from samples collected on day 63 after the first injection. Between 29 July and 7 August 2020, Cohort 1b enrolled around 24 adults aged 18-55 years at one site in Boston, USA. Ad26.COV2.S was a replication-incompetent adenovirus type 26 vector that expressed a prefusion-stabilized SARS-CoV-2 spike protein derived from the original Wuhan strain. Notes on this clone: This clone's antigen is unknown. No base-level quality is on record; no much larger clone is a single base apart.

The receptor was derived from a person aged 18-60 years who received the Ad26.COV2.S COVID-19 vaccine or a placebo. The material sequenced was peripheral blood, taken in a trial of Ad26.COV2.S vaccine versus placebo. The chain is assembled from TRBV28 and TRBJ2-3; the D segment cannot be called with confidence. The DNA sequence follows: TGTGCCAGCAGCTACCAGTACACAGATACGCAGTATTTT. Its protein product is CASSYQYTDTQYF.